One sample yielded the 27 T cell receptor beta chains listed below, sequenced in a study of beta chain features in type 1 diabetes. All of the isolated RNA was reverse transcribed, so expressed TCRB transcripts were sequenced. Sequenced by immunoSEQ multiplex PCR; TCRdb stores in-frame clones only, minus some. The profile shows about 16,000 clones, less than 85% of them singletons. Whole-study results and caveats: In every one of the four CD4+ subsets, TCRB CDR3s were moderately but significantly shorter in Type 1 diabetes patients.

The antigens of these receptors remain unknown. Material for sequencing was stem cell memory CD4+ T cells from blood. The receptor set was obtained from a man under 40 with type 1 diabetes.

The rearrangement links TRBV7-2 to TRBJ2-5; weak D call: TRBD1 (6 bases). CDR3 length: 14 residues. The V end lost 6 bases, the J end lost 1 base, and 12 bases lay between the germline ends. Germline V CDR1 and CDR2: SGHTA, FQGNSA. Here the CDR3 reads CASSTGTFQETQYF. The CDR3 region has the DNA TGTGCCAGCAGTACGGGGACATTCCAAGAGACCCAGTACTTC.

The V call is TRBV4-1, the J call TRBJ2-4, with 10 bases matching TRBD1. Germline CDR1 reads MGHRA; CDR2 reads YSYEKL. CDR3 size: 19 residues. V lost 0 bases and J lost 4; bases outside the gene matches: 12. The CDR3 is CASSQDRTGGDLGKNIQYF. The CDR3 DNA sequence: TGCGCCAGCAGCCAAGATCGGACAGGGGGGGATTTAGGTAAAAACATTCAGTACTTC.

CDR3 DNA sequence: TGTGCCAGCAGTTCCGCGGGGGGGCGGGTGGCAGATACGCAGTATTTT. Translating it yields CASSSAGGRVADTQYF. The V call is TRBV28, the J call TRBJ2-3; TRBD2 matches at 9 bases. The ends lost 4 bases at V and 4 bases at J; junction bases unmatched: 9. This CDR3 has 16 amino acids. From germline, CDR1 is MDHEN and CDR2 SYDVKM.

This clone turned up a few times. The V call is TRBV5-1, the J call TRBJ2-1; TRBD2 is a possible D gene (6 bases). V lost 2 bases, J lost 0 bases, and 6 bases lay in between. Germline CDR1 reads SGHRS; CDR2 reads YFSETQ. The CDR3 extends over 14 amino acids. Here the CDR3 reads CASSFGSSYNEQFF. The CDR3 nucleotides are TGCGCCAGCAGCTTCGGGAGCTCCTACAATGAGCAGTTCTTC.

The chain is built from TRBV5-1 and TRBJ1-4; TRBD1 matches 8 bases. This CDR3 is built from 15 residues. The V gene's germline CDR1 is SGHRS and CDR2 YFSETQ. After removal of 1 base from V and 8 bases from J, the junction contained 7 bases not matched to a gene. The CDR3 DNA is TGCGCCAGCAGCTTGTTTGAGACAGGGGAGGAAAAACTGTTTTTT. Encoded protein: CASSLFETGEEKLFF.

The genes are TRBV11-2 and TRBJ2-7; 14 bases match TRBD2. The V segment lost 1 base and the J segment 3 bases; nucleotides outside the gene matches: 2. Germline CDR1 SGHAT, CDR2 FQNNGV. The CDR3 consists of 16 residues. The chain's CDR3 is CASSLGGLAGVYEQYF. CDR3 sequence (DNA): TGTGCCAGCAGCTTAGGGGGACTAGCGGGGGTCTACGAGCAGTACTTC.

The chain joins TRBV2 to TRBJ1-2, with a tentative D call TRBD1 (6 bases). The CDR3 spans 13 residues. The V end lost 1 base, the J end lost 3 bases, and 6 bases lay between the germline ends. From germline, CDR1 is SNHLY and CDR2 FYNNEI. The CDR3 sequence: CASSEGQDYGYTF. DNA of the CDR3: TGTGCCAGCAGTGAAGGACAGGACTATGGCTACACCTTC.

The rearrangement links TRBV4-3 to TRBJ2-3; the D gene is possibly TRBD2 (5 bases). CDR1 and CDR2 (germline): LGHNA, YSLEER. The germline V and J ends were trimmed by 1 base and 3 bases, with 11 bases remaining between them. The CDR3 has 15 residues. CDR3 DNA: TGCGCCAGCAGCCAAGGATTTCCGGGGACAGATACGCAGTATTTT. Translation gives CASSQGFPGTDTQYF.

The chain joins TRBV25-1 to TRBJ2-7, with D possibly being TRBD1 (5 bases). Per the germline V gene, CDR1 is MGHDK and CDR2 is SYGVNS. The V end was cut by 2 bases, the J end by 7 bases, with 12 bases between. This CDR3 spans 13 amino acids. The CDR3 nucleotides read TGTGCCAGCAGTGAAGGCAGGGTGGGTGAGCAGTACTTC. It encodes CASSEGRVGEQYF.

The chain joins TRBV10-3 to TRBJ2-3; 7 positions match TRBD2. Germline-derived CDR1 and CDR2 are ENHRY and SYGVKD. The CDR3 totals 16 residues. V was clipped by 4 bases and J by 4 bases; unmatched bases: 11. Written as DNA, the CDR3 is TGTGCCATCAGTGGACCCCTGGGGGGGGTGTCAGATACGCAGTATTTT. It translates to CAISGPLGGVSDTQYF.

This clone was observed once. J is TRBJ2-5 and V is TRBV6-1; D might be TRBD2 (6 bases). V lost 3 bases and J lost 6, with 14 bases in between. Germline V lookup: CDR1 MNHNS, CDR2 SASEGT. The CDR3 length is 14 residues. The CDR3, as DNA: TGTGCCAGCAGTGAGGAGGGCTGGGAACAGACCCAGTACTTC. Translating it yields CASSEEGWEQTQYF.

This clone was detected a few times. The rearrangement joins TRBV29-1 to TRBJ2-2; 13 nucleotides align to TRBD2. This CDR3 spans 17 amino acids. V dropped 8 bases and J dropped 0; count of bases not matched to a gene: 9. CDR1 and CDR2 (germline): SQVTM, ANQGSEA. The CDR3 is CSTTGTSGDANTGELFF. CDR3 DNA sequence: TGCAGCACAACCGGGACTAGCGGGGACGCGAACACCGGGGAGCTGTTTTTT.

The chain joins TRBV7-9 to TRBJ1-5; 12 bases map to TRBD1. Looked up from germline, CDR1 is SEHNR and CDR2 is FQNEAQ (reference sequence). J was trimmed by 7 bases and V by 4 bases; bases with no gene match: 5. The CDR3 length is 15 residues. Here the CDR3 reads CASSWGQGANQPQHF. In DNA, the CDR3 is TGTGCCAGCAGCTGGGGACAGGGGGCAAACCAGCCCCAGCATTTT.

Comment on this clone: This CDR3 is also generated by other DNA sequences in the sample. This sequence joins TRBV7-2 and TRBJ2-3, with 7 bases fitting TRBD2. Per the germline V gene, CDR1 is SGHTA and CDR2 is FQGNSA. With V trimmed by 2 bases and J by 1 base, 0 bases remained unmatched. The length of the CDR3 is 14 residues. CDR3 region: CASSLRGGTDTQYF. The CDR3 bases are TGTGCCAGCAGCTTACGGGGGGGCACAGATACGCAGTATTTT.

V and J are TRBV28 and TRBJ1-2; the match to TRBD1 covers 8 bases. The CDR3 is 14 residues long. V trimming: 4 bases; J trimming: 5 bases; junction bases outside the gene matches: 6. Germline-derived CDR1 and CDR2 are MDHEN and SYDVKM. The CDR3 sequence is CASSSGTGNYGYTF. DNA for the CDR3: TGTGCCAGCAGTTCCGGGACAGGCAATTATGGCTACACCTTC.

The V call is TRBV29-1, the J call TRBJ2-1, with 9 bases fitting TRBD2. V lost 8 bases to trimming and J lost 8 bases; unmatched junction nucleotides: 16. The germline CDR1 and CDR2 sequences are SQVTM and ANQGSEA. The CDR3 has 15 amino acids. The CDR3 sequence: CSILRGAGGRDEQFF. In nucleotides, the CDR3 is TGCAGCATCCTTAGGGGAGCGGGGGGTAGGGATGAGCAGTTCTTC.

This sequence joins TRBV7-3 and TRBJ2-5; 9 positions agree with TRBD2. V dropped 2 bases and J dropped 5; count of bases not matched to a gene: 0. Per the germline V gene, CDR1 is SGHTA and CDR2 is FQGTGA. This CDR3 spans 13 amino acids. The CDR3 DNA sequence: TGTGCCAGCAGCTTAGGACTAGCGGAGACCCAGTACTTC. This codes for CASSLGLAETQYF.

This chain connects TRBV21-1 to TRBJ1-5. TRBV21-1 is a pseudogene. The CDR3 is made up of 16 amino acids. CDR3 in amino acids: CASSKARGTSNQPQHF. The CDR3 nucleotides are TGTGCCAGCAGCAAAGCCCGGGGGACGAGCAATCAGCCCCAGCATTTT.

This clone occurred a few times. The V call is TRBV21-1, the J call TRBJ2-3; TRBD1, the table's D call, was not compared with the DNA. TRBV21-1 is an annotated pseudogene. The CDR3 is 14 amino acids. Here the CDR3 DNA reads TGTGCCAGCAGCAGGAGACAGCACCCAGATACGCAGTATTTT. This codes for CASSRRQHPDTQYF.

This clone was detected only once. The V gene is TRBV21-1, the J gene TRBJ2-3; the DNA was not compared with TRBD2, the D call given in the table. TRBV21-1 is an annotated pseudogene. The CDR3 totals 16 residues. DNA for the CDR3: TGTGCCAGCAGCCCCCGACTAGCGGGGCGCACAGATACGCAGTATTTT. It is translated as CASSPRLAGRTDTQYF.

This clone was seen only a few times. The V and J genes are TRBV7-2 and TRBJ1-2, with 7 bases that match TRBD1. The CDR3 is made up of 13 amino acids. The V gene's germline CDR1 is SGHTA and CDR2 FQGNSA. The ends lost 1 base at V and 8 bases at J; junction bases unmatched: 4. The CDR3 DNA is TGTGCCAGCAGCTTAGGACAGGGACAGGGCTACACCTTC. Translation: CASSLGQGQGYTF.

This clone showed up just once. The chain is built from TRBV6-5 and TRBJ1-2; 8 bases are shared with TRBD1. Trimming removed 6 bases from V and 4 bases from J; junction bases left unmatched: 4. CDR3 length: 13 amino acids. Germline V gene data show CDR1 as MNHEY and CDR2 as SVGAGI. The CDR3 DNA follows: TGTGCCAGCAGCACGGGGACAGGCTATGGCTACACCTTC. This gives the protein CASSTGTGYGYTF.

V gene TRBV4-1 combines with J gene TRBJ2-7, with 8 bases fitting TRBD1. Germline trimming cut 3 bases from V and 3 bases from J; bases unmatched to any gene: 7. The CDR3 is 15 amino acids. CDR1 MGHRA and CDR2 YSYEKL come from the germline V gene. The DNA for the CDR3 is TGCGCCAGCAGCCAGTCAGGGGGCGCTGGCTACGAGCAGTACTTC. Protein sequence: CASSQSGGAGYEQYF.

The chain's CDR3 is CASSPDRGRGEQYF. The CDR3 coding sequence is TGTGCCAGCAGCCCCGACAGGGGGCGGGGCGAGCAGTACTTC. V usage is TRBV5-4 and J usage is TRBJ2-7; TRBD1 matches 10 bases. CDR3 length: 14 residues. The ends lost 4 bases at V and 6 bases at J; junction bases unmatched: 7. CDR1 and CDR2 (germline): SGHNT, YYREEE (reference sequence).

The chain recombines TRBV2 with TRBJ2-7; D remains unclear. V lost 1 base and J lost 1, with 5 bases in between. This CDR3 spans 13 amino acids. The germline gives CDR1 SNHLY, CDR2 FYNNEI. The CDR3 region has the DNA TGTGCCAGCAGTGAAGACAGTTCCTACGAGCAGTACTTC. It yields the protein CASSEDSSYEQYF.

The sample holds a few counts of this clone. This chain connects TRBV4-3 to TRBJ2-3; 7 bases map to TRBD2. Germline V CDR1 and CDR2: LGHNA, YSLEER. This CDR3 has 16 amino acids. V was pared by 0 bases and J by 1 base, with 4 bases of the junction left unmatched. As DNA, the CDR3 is TGCGCCAGCAGCCAAGATTGGGCGGGGGGCACAGATACGCAGTATTTT. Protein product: CASSQDWAGGTDTQYF.

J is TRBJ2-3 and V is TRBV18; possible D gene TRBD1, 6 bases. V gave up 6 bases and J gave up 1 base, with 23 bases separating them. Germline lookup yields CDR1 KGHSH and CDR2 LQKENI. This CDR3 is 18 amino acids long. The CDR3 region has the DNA TGTGCCAGCTCCCCCCTCGAAATTTGGGGGCCGGGCACAGATACGCAGTATTTT. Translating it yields CASSPLEIWGPGTDTQYF.